Given below is one TCR beta chain in context. As yet, its antigen is unknown. The CDR3 extends over 13 amino acids. In germline, CDR1 is SGHTA, CDR2 FQGNSA. V was pared by 1 base and J by 8 bases, with 4 bases of the junction left unmatched. This sample was included in a study of T cell responses to AZD1222 COVID-19 vaccine. General study results and limits: Within unmutated variant regions lay the reported targets of nearly half of spike-specific TCRs. There were repertoire samples only from the period after the peak T cell response. Mostly white British, mostly female donors; authors suggested clonal diversity may be underestimated. Spike-wide vaccine-associated CD4 TCRs dominated at 160-218 and 743-854.

Libraries were prepared by immunoSEQ multiplex PCR; TCRdb keeps only in-frame clonotypes and omits some of them. The repertoire consists of some 130,000 clones, with roughly 93% occurring once and the leading ten covering approximately 3.4%. The chain recombines TRBV7-2 with TRBJ1-2; the match to TRBD1 covers 7 bases. The TCR was taken from an adult in good health. Sequenced material: peripheral blood, taken on day 0 of AZD1222 vaccination. CDR3 loop: CASSLVTGEGYTF. The CDR3 nucleotides read TGTGCCAGCAGCTTAGTCACAGGGGAGGGCTACACCTTC.